A selection of T cell receptor beta chains follows, all from one sample in a study of blood T cell repertoires in COVID-19. Sequencing was performed with immunoSEQ multiplex PCR; in TCRdb, only in-frame clones are kept and a portion is missing. The sample has 200,000 to 300,000 clones, just under 90% seen once. Input material: PBMCs or T cells enriched from blood (not recorded which). These receptors all come from a woman aged 25-40 years with acute COVID-19. Each CDR3 is given with its conserved first and last residue. The D gene is left open where the match is weak. Rows may omit the clone size; those that give it use once, few, many or a size class.

d_gene	v_gene	abundance	j_gene	CDR3nt	CDR3aa
.	TRBV5-4	.	TRBJ2-3	TGTGCCAGCAGCAACCGACAGGACCTCACAGATACGCAGTATTTT	CASSNRQDLTDTQYF
TRBD1	TRBV7-8	.	TRBJ2-7	TGTGCCAGCAGCAGGGGTCGGGACAGGGGACACGAGCAGTACTTC	CASSRGRDRGHEQYF
.	TRBV12-5	.	TRBJ1-1	TGTGCTAGTGGTTTCTCTTTGGCCCATGAAGCTTTCTTT	CASGFSLAHEAFF
TRBD2	TRBV3-1/TRBV3-2	.	TRBJ2-5	TGTGCCAGCACCCGACTAGCGGGGGGGAGGGAGACCCAGTACTTC	CASTRLAGGRETQYF
.	TRBV5-1	few	TRBJ1-1	TGCGCCAGCAGCTTGAGCGGACTGAACACTGAAGCTTTCTTT	CASSLSGLNTEAFF
TRBD1	TRBV5-4	.	TRBJ1-2	TGTGCCAGCAGTTTGGGACAGGGGAACTATGGCTACACCTTC	CASSLGQGNYGYTF
TRBD1	TRBV4-1	.	TRBJ1-5	TGCGCCAGCAGCCAAGAGGAGGGGGCAGGGCAGCCCCAGCATTTT	CASSQEEGAGQPQHF
TRBD1	TRBV10-3	.	TRBJ1-1	TGTGCCATCAGAGAGGGCAGGGACAGATCGAACACTGAAGCTTTCTTT	CAIREGRDRSNTEAFF
TRBD1	TRBV3-1/TRBV3-2	.	TRBJ2-2	TGTGCCAGCAGCCAAGGAAATAACAGGGCAGGCATCAGGGGGTTTACCGGGGAGCTGTTTTTT	CASSQGNNRAGIRGFTGELFF
TRBD1	TRBV27	.	TRBJ2-7	TGTGCCAGCAGTTCTCCCGGGACAGGCCTCTACGAGCAGTACTTC	CASSSPGTGLYEQYF
TRBD1	TRBV5-6	.	TRBJ2-2	TGTGCCAGCAGCTGGCAAAGATTGGGACAGGCGAACACCGGGGAGCTGTTTTTT	CASSWQRLGQANTGELFF
TRBD2	TRBV7-8	.	TRBJ2-3	TGTGCCAGCAGCACAAGGACTAGCGGGGGCCCGAGCACAGATACGCAGTATTTT	CASSTRTSGGPSTDTQYF
TRBD1	TRBV9	.	TRBJ1-5	TGTGCCAGCAGCCGGACAGGCCTCAATCAGCCCCAGCATTTT	CASSRTGLNQPQHF
.	TRBV5-1	once	TRBJ1-1	TGCGCCAGCAGCTTGGGCGCGAACACTGAAGCTTTCTTT	CASSLGANTEAFF
.	TRBV5-4	once	TRBJ1-2	TGTGCCAGCAGCTTACCGACGTGGACAGATGGCTACACCTTC	CASSLPTWTDGYTF
.	TRBV7-9	.	TRBJ2-3	TGTGCCAGCAGCTTAGAACTAGCAGTAGATACGCAGTATTTT	CASSLELAVDTQYF
.	TRBV9	.	TRBJ2-7	TGTGCCAGCAGCCCAGGCTACGAGCAGTACTTC	CASSPGYEQYF
.	TRBV28	.	TRBJ1-6	TGTGCCAGCAGTGCGGGGGGACGGATATATAATTCACCCCTCCACTTT	CASSAGGRIYNSPLHF